This T cell receptor (beta chain) was retrieved from a study of long-term antiretroviral therapy in people with HIV. The wider study: It was about a decade after the earliest samples that the 2015 immediate-ART recommendation appeared. Study conclusions and caveats: The study found narrower CDR3 length ranges in HIV repertoires than in controls. Pre-ART clonal expansions dominated every time point's repertoire.

Trimming removed 0 bases at V and 4 bases at J, with 13 bases between. Germline values: CDR1 SGHDT, CDR2 YYEEEE. CDR3 length: 16 residues. Each donor had at least one pre-ART and at least two post-ART PBMC samples. Regarding this clone: Its antigen is not identified.

This was the immunoSEQ v3.0 assay at survey level. The table came from immunoSEQ multiplex PCR; TCRdb's copy has only in-frame clones and leaves some out. The sample has roughly 18,000 clones, more than 80% seen once. The source is a man aged 50 to 60 with HIV. V usage is TRBV5-6 and J usage is TRBJ2-2; D is possibly TRBD1 or TRBD2 (5 bases each). The source was unsorted PBMCs, collected 4.2 years after starting antiretroviral therapy. For the CDR3, the DNA is TGTGCCAGCAGCTTGGCCGGGTTGGGACCCACCGGGGAGCTGTTTTTT. It translates to CASSLAGLGPTGELFF.